Each of the 3 T cell receptor beta chains below was sequenced from the same sample in a study of vaccination and CD4 T cells after COVID-19. These receptors' antigens are unknown. Time point in this sample: late sampling 161 to 241 days after vaccination in three convalescent patients. Sample treatment: 10-day PBMC culture with coronavirus spike peptide pools or control peptides (ViraFEST assay). Cultured CD4+ T cell DNA was sequenced using the Oncomine TCR Beta short-read assay. Via MiXCR, TCRdb re-called the PCR reads, giving one row per CDR3 protein. There are 15,000 to 20,000 distinct CDR3 sequences in the sample; around half occur only once, and approximately 12% lies in the top ten. Material: CD4+ T cells from blood, cultured in vitro, obtained about 7 months after SARS-CoV-2 vaccination. Receptors originate from a human donor who had recovered from COVID-19.

Worth noting for this clonotype: This likely stems from a read error, as it lies one base from a far larger clone. The rearrangement joins TRBV7-6 to TRBJ2-6; D gene uncertain. This CDR3 has 16 amino acids. Germline CDR1 is SGHVS and CDR2 is FNYEAQ. The V and J ends lost 3 bases and 3 bases respectively, with 12 bases between them. CDR3 residues: CASSFLTRFGANVLTF. The CDR3 coding sequence is TGTGCCAGCAGCTTTTTAACAAGGTTTGGGGCCAACGTCCTGACTTTC.

The chain joins TRBV11-2 to TRBJ2-5; 7 bases are shared with TRBD1. The germline gives CDR1 SGHAT, CDR2 FQNNGV. The CDR3 is made up of 13 amino acids. V trimming: 5 bases; J trimming: 3 bases; junction bases outside the gene matches: 3. CDR3 loop: CASSRDREETQYF. CDR3 in DNA: TGTGCCAGCAGCCGCGACAGGGAAGAGACCCAGTACTTC.

This clonotype was recorded a few times. V and J are TRBV20-1 and TRBJ1-1; TRBD1 might be the D (6 bases). CDR1 is DFQATT, CDR2 SNEGSKA, per germline (reference sequence). The length of the CDR3 is 13 residues. The V and J ends lost 5 bases and 1 base respectively, with 11 bases between them. CDR3 sequence: CSAVQGRNTEAFF. CDR3 sequence (DNA): TGCAGTGCTGTTCAGGGGAGGAACACTGAAGCTTTCTTT.